Given below is one T cell receptor beta chain in context. The antigen remains unidentified. The data stem from a study of CXCR3-negative and CXCR3-positive naive CD8 T cells. Overall study results and limits: Naive cells, whether CXCR3-negative or CXCR3-positive, had similar TRBV-TRBJ usage, while memory cells differed. More hydrophobic TRB CDR3s occurred in CXCR3-positive than in CXCR3-negative naive cells. High diversity, comparable across both naive subsets, contrasted with much lower diversity in memory CD8+ cells.

With some 310,000 cells each, the CD8+ T cell subsets were individually sorted in triplicate. CDR1 and CDR2 (germline): SGDLS, YYNGEE. The CDR3 has 15 residues. Libraries of TRB cDNA were made by 5' RACE and carried UMIs. TCRdb reprocessed the 5' RACE reads, with one entry per CDR3 protein and no DNA. In all, the sample yields 80,000 to 95,000 distinct CDR3 sequences. Specimen: naive CXCR3- CD8+ T cells from blood. Subset in this sample: CD45RO-CCR7+CD27+CD95- naive CD8+ T cells lacking CXCR3 (TNR3-). The chain uses TRBV9 and TRBJ1-3. This sequence originates from a human donor in good health. Some clones in this sample may be carry-over from other donors' samples. This CDR3 reads CASSVGGSTGNTIYF.